These 2 T cell receptor beta chains were sequenced from one sample in a study of blood T cell repertoires in COVID-19 (dated by TCRdb to about 2020). The protocol used for the library was the immunoSEQ multiplex PCR assay. TCRdb obtained this table from immuneACCESS and retained in-frame rearrangements with V and J assigned. These tables miss some clones; where compared with another copy, unresolved V genes account for less than half of the shortfall, and the remainder is unexplained. This sample has 250,000 to 350,000 clones in its table, and approximately 92% of those were observed once. Over 2% of the sample lies in the top ten. The specimen sequenced was PBMCs or T cells enriched from blood (not recorded which). All receptors derive from a woman under 30 who had recovered from COVID-19.

The V call is TRBV4-1, the J call TRBJ2-7; the match to TRBD1 covers 7 bases. Trimming took 4 bases from V and 0 from J; bases not matched to a gene: 9. Germline-derived CDR1 and CDR2 are MGHRA and YSYEKL. The CDR3 consists of 16 residues. The CDR3 region is CASSPYPGQHSYEQYF. In nucleotides, the CDR3 is TGCGCCAGCAGCCCTTACCCGGGACAGCACTCCTACGAGCAGTACTTC.

In this sample, this clone turned up once. The chain links TRBV11-2 to TRBJ2-7, with 8 bases that match TRBD2. The CDR3 length is 14 residues. CDR1 and CDR2 (germline): SGHAT, FQNNGV. V lost 1 base and J lost 6; bases outside the gene matches: 5. CDR3 region: CASSLAKTSAEQYF. DNA for the CDR3: TGTGCCAGCAGCTTAGCCAAGACTAGCGCCGAGCAGTACTTC.